The clone carrying this T cell receptor beta chain was seen a handful of times. Its specificity is unknown. The data were obtained in a study of blood T cells in healthy people across ages. Broader study findings: Lack of knowledge of donor CMV status possibly confounded expanded clonotype changes.

Combining a sample-barcoded 5' primer with a J-beta primer mix, a second PCR ran for roughly 7 to 11 cycles. Via MiXCR, TCRdb re-called the 5' RACE reads, giving one row per CDR3 protein. The top ten hold approximately 0.71% of the sample, which has fewer than 1,200,000 distinct CDR3 sequences, approximately 25% seen once. This same sample was also part of a study on T cells of mothers and their children.

What was sequenced was blood. This clonotype was obtained from a girl aged 2 to 9 in good health.

The CDR3 DNA reads TGTGCCAGCAGAACGGGACAGGGGGGGAATAAGCAGTTCTTC. It yields the protein CASRTGQGGNKQFF. This rearrangement joins TRBV7-9 to TRBJ2-5; 11 positions agree with TRBD1. The tail of the sequence fits TRBJ2-1 better, so the J call may be wrong. CDR1 is SEHNR and CDR2 is FQNEAQ in the germline V gene (reference sequence). CDR3 length: 14 amino acids.